The subject of this entry is one TCR beta chain. Per the original methods: Researchers report that nucleated cell counts were estimated from reference gene primer amplification. This table comes from immunoSEQ multiplex PCR, and its TCRdb copy is limited to in-frame clones, with some not included. Clone size and V and J calls were adopted from that table, with D and trimming inferred from the DNA. The table has about 220,000 clones, around 82% seen once; the top ten hold 3% to 4.5%. Trimming removed 2 bases from V and 4 bases from J; junction bases left unmatched: 3. CDR1 is MGHDK and CDR2 is SYGVNS in the germline V gene. There are 15 residues in the CDR3. This sample stems from a study of blood T cell repertoires in COVID-19. Overall study: The United States, Italy and Spain were the sources of the acute and convalescent COVID-19 samples.

The origin of this receptor is a woman of 80 years or more with acute or convalescent COVID-19. The specimen was peripheral blood. The chain uses TRBV25-1 and TRBJ1-4, with 8 bases identical to TRBD1. This CDR3 reads CASSEPTGVNEKLFF. Written as DNA, the CDR3 is TGTGCCAGCAGTGAACCGACAGGGGTTAATGAAAAACTGTTTTTT.